This TCR beta chain was sequenced for a study of T cells in Graves' hyperthyroidism and ophthalmopathy. Study results and caveats: Peripheral blood also featured most of the thyroid clonotypes expanded above 0.001.

This clonotype was found a few times. What it binds is unknown. Authors of the study amplified TCR beta CDR3 regions from RNA transcripts. The primer set for the first-round RT-PCR of the TCR CDR3 was HTBI. From the multiplex PCR reads, TCRdb called clonotypes with MiXCR, one entry per CDR3 protein. This sample yields roughly 580,000 distinct CDR3 sequences, of which more than 11% are seen a single time; about 5.8% belongs to the top ten. V lost 2 bases, J lost 6 bases, and 21 bases lay in between. The V gene's germline CDR1 is SGHNT and CDR2 YENEEA. The CDR3 length is 17 residues. This receptor was identified in a woman aged 30 to 39 with Graves' hyperthyroidism that later progressed to Graves' ophthalmopathy. The rearrangement links TRBV11-3 to TRBJ2-3; D may be TRBD2 (6 bases). The material sequenced was blood. CDR3 DNA sequence: TGTGCCAGCAGCTTAAGTTCGTGGGCGGGACTTACGGATACGCAGTATTTT. It codes for CASSLSSWAGLTDTQYF.